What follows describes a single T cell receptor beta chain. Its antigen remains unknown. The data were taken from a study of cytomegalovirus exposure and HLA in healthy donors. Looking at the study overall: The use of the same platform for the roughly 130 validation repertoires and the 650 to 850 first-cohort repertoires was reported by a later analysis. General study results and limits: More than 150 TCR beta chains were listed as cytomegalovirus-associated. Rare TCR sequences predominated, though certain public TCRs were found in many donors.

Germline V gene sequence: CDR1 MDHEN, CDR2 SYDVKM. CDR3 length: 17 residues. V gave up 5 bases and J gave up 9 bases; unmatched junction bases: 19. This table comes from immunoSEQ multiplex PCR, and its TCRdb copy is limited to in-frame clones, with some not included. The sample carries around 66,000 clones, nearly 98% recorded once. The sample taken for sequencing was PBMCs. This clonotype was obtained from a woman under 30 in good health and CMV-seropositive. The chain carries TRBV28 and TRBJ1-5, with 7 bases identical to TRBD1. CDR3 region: CASSPNTPIPSGGPQHF. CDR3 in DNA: TGTGCCAGCAGTCCTAACACTCCAATTCCCTCAGGGGGGCCCCAGCATTTT.